This record concerns one T cell receptor (beta chain) sequence. This clonotype has a handful of counts. No cognate antigen has been identified for it. No much larger clone is present one base from it, and per-base qualities are unavailable. TCR beta CDR3 regions were amplified from RNA transcripts. A first-round RT-PCR of the TCR CDR3 used the HTBI primer set with the Qiagen OneStep RT-PCR kit. The libraries were constructed in a second round of multiplex PCR and then size-selected and purified. Paired-end sequencing of the libraries was performed with 100 bp reads on an Illumina HiSeq2000. In the authors' own workflow: SOAPnuke was used to process the raw data, removing reads that contained adapters or uncalled bases, had a mean Phred below 15, or lacked an exact match to the constant primer or identifier. COPE v1.2.5 was used to merge high-quality paired reads, and clonotypes were defined as unique nucleotide sequences. Clonotypes were aligned to IMGT TRBV, TRBD and TRBJ reference segments using MiTCR v1.1. Analysis was restricted to V-J combinations with a frequency above 0.0001, which covered 99.2% of repertoires. The TCS score was defined as F50 (clonal expansion) divided by E x V (chaos), with BLOSUM62-based TCRdist calculated between CDR3 peptides within each V-J. Welch's t-statistics and random forest reduced roughly 540 V-J features to about 13, which were used in a naive Bayes classifier (R e1071). The similarity between thyroid and blood repertoires was quantified using the Morisita-Horn index. Clones were called with MiXCR by TCRdb after fastp trimmed the public reads at Q25, and only in-frame beta chains were retained. Every CDR3 protein is listed once, alongside the most common genes and DNA of its rows. None of the V and J calls come from the authors' own analysis; TCRdb made them. Present in this sample are 750,000 to 950,000 distinct CDR3 sequences, roughly 40% of which were seen just once. 7.5% to 9.5% of the sample is in the top ten clones.

This sample stems from a study of T cells in Graves' hyperthyroidism and ophthalmopathy (dated by TCRdb to between 2017 and 2020). Describing the broader study: Peripheral blood was sampled at the time of initial diagnosis, prior to any treatment. To identify distinguishing TCR V-J signatures, a discovery cohort of about 100 patients was used, comprising under 45 with Graves' ophthalmopathy and roughly 60 with stable Graves' hyperthyroidism. After sampling, hyperthyroidism patients received methimazole starting at 30 mg daily, and ophthalmopathy patients received high-dose intravenous methylprednisolone. Prospective prediction of ophthalmopathy was tested in an independent validation cohort of some 19 hyperthyroidism patients and 17 patients who later progressed to ophthalmopathy. According to the paper, TCR Vbeta CDR3 sequencing was carried out on roughly 130 peripheral blood samples, which came from fewer than 50 ophthalmopathy, under 80 hyperthyroidism and roughly 17 progressor patients. The 100 discovery patients were divided at random into training and test sets in a 7:3 ratio. The study also compared thyroid tissue and blood T-cell repertoires from a handful of Graves' hyperthyroidism patients. Broader findings and caveats from the paper: No statistical method was used to set the sample size in advance, and investigators knew the group allocation. A model built on a 13 V-J signature distinguished ophthalmopathy from stable hyperthyroidism, reaching about 89% sensitivity and under 84% specificity in cross-validation and 80%/75% in testing. In validation, progression to ophthalmopathy was predicted by the model with roughly 69% sensitivity and under 85% specificity, a median of 6.5 months before onset. Most expanded thyroid clonotypes (frequency above 0.001) were also detected in blood, a finding suggesting that blood repertoires may reflect thyroid immune responses.

Stable Graves' hyperthyroidism was defined as no progression to ophthalmopathy during 18 months of follow-up. Hyperthyroidism patients were newly diagnosed, had a disease duration of under 2 months, and were aged 18 to 65 years. Patients with uncontrolled infections, other autoimmune diseases, pregnancy or lactation were excluded. Diagnoses were established on the basis of clinical symptoms, serum thyroxine and TRAb, thyroid ultrasound, and orbital computed tomography. PBMCs were isolated from approximately 10 ml of fresh peripheral blood by Ficoll-Paque density gradient centrifugation. Total RNA was extracted using Trizol reagent, and RNA quality was assessed on an Agilent 2100 Bioanalyzer. The CDR3 starts with the cysteine, ends with the phenylalanine, and has 16 residues. Of the read, only the CDR3 DNA is kept; its 48 bases are in frame from base 1. V gives up 5 bases and J gives up 1 base, and the segment between their germline ends measures 17 bases. Reading the germline V gene gives CDR1 SGHDN and CDR2 FVKESK.

The sample taken for sequencing was blood. The receptor was isolated from a man between 18 and 29 years old with Graves' hyperthyroidism. The rearranged segments are TRBV14 and TRBJ1-2, with no reliable assignment of the D segment. The CDR3 sequence is CASSSLSETHNYGYTF. In nucleotides, the sequence is TGTGCCAGCAGCTCATTGAGCGAGACCCATAACTATGGCTACACCTTC.